This note documents a single TCR beta chain sequence. From the 5' RACE reads, TCRdb lists one entry per CDR3 protein and no DNA. The table lists a few hundred thousand distinct CDR3 sequences. This entry comes from a study of T cells expressing NK-cell markers. The CDR3 has 16 amino acids. This TCR was sampled from a man in his late teens or twenties in good health. The chain carries TRBV12-3 or TRBV12-4 and TRBJ2-1; TCRdb selects TRBD2, and the lack of DNA leaves this call unchecked. Sequenced: blood T cells: a sorted CD56 or NKG2C T cell subset, CD4+ or CD8+ T cells, or bulk PBMC T cells (not recorded which). The CDR3 sequence is CASSQVAGGTTREQFF.